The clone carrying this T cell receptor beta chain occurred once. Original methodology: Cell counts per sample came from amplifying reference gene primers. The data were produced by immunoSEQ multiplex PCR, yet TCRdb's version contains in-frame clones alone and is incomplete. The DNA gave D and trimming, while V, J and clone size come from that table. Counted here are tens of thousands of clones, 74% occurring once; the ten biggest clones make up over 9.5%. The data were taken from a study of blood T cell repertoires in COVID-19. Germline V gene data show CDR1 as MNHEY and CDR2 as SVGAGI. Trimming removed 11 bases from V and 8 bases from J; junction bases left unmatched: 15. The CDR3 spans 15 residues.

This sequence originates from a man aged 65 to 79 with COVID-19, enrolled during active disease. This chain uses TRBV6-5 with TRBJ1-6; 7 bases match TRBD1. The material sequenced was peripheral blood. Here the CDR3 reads CAAERGTGVYSPLHF. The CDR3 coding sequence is TGTGCCGCGGAGAGGGGTACAGGGGTATATTCACCCCTCCACTTT.